These T cell receptor beta chains were read from a single sample in a study of human versus mouse CDR3 diversity and MHC coevolution. TCRdb's table, derived via immunoSEQ multiplex PCR, lists solely in-frame clones and lacks some. The top ten clones hold about 1.5% of a sample with about 80,000 clones, roughly 93% of them seen once. Sample: naive CD4+ T cells from blood. Every receptor here comes from a person aged 25 to 75 in good health. Both conserved end residues are part of each CDR3. Fields, in order: D gene, V gene, J gene, clone size, CDR3 DNA, CDR3 protein. A D gene is named only where the DNA matches it firmly. Clone size appears in some rows only: once, few, many, or a class for an expanded clone.

.,TRBV25-1,TRBJ2-5,once,TGTGCCAGCAGTGACGCCAGGGGGGCAGAGACCCAGTACTTC,CASSDARGAETQYF
.,TRBV7-2,TRBJ2-3,.,TGTGCCAGCAGCTTAGCGGCGGCAGATACGCAGTATTTT,CASSLAAADTQYF
.,TRBV9,TRBJ2-7,.,TGTGCCAGCAGCCTAGACCCGGGTGTTGCACTGGGCGAGCAGTACTTC,CASSLDPGVALGEQYF
TRBD1,TRBV7-8,TRBJ1-1,.,TGTGCCAGCAGCTCGGAGACAGGGGCAGTTTACACTGAAGCTTTCTTT,CASSSETGAVYTEAFF
.,TRBV12-5,TRBJ2-7,.,TGTGCTAGTGGTTTGGTACGTGGTTCCTCCTGTACTACCGAGCAGTACTTC,CASGLVRGSSCTTEQYF
.,TRBV30,TRBJ1-2,.,TGTGCCTGGAGTGTACTGGGGGGGGGTGGCTACACCTTC,CAWSVLGGGGYTF
.,TRBV2,TRBJ2-1,.,TGTGCCAGCACCCGGAATGAGCAGTTCTTC,CASTRNEQFF
.,TRBV30,TRBJ1-1,.,TGTGCCTGGAGTGTTTCAGTCATGAACACTGAAGCTTTCTTT,CAWSVSVMNTEAFF
.,TRBV27,TRBJ2-1,.,TGTGCCAGCAGTTTACCCGGGGTAGCCTACAATGAGCAGTTCTTC,CASSLPGVAYNEQFF
.,TRBV19,TRBJ2-1,once,TGTGCCAGTAGTATGCCCAGGCGGGATGAGCAGTTCTTC,CASSMPRRDEQFF
TRBD1,TRBV6-6,TRBJ2-1,.,TGTGCCAGCAGTACCGGGACAGGTAACTCCTACAATGAGCAGTTCTTC,CASSTGTGNSYNEQFF
.,TRBV11-3,TRBJ2-2,.,TGTGCCAGCAGCTCGACAGGATCTAACACCGGGGAGCTGTTTTTT,CASSSTGSNTGELFF
.,TRBV28,TRBJ1-1,.,TGTGCCACCGGGACACGTTTAGATTTCTTT,CATGTRLDFF
TRBD1,TRBV11-3,TRBJ2-7,.,TGTGCCAGCAGCTTAGGTGGACAGGGACCCTACGAGCAGTACTTC,CASSLGGQGPYEQYF
TRBD1,TRBV4-2,TRBJ1-2,.,TGTGCCAGCAGCCAAGCGGAAGGGAGACAGGGGGATGACGGCTACACCTTC,CASSQAEGRQGDDGYTF
.,TRBV28,TRBJ2-7,.,TGTGCCAGCAGTTTAGGGGGCGGAAGCCCCTACGAGCAGTACTTC,CASSLGGGSPYEQYF
TRBD1,TRBV4-3,TRBJ1-4,.,TGCGCCAGCAGCCAGATGACAGGGTTCGAAAAACTGTTTTTT,CASSQMTGFEKLFF
TRBD2,TRBV7-2,TRBJ2-7,.,TGTGCCAGCAGCCCGACTAGCGGGACCTACGAGCAGTACTTC,CASSPTSGTYEQYF
.,TRBV5-5,TRBJ1-1,.,TGTGCCAGCAGCGCCCTTGTAGATTGGAACACTGAAGCTTTCTTT,CASSALVDWNTEAFF
TRBD1,TRBV18,TRBJ2-7,.,TGTGCCAGCTCACCCATACCGGGGACAGGATCCTACGAGCAGTACTTC,CASSPIPGTGSYEQYF
TRBD1,TRBV7-2,TRBJ2-7,.,TGTGCCAGCAGCCCCTGGGACAGGCCCTACGAGCAGTACTTC,CASSPWDRPYEQYF
.,TRBV19,TRBJ2-5,.,TGTGCCAGTAGTGGGGTATGGGGAGGAGAGACCCAGTACTTC,CASSGVWGGETQYF
TRBD1,TRBV7-9,TRBJ2-1,.,TGTGCCAGCAGCCTCCCTGGGGGACAGAGGCCCAATGAGCAGTTCTTC,CASSLPGGQRPNEQFF
TRBD1,TRBV5-1,TRBJ2-7,once,TGCGCCAGCAGCCGAGGCAGGGGGCAATACGAGCAGTACTTC,CASSRGRGQYEQYF
TRBD1,TRBV5-1,TRBJ2-4,.,TGCGCCAGCAGGCCCGGGACAGGCTCCAACATTCAGTACTTC,CASRPGTGSNIQYF
.,TRBV7-2,TRBJ1-6,.,TGTGCCAGCAGCTTCCAGGGGAGTTTCTTGGGGTCACCCCTCCACTTT,CASSFQGSFLGSPLHF
TRBD1,TRBV27,TRBJ2-7,.,TGTGCCAGCAGTACCACCGGGACAGGGGTGCCGTCAATTAACGAGCAGTACTTC,CASSTTGTGVPSINEQYF
.,TRBV7-2,TRBJ1-1,.,TGTGCCAGCAGCTTAGGACATCCTACCACTGAAGCTTTCTTT,CASSLGHPTTEAFF
.,TRBV30,TRBJ1-1,.,TGTGCCTGGAGTGTATCGTCCAGGGTGAACACTGAAGCTTTCTTT,CAWSVSSRVNTEAFF
.,TRBV11-3,TRBJ2-7,.,TGTGCCAGCAGCTTAGGTGCAGGAAAGGACGAGCAGTACTTC,CASSLGAGKDEQYF
.,TRBV10-3,TRBJ1-4,.,TGTGCCATCAGTGGGTCGTCAGGGAGGAGTGAAAAACTGTTTTTT,CAISGSSGRSEKLFF
TRBD2,TRBV4-2,TRBJ2-1,.,TGTGCCAGCAGCGCGGGACTAGCGGGAGTTTGGCAGTTCTTC,CASSAGLAGVWQFF
TRBD1,TRBV9,TRBJ1-4,.,TGTGCCAGCAGCGCCGACCCAGGGGGGGAAAAACTGTTTTTT,CASSADPGGEKLFF
.,TRBV4-3,TRBJ2-3,.,TGCGCCAGCAGCCCTCGGGGTCGGGCAACAGATACGCAGTATTTT,CASSPRGRATDTQYF
TRBD1,TRBV29-1,TRBJ2-7,once,TGCAGCGTTGACCGGACAGGGATCGGGCACTCCTACGAGCAGTACTTC,CSVDRTGIGHSYEQYF
TRBD2,TRBV7-9,TRBJ2-1,.,TGTGCCAGCAGCTTAACTAGCGGGCGAGTCCTCCCAGAGCAGTTCTTC,CASSLTSGRVLPEQFF
.,TRBV7-9,TRBJ1-6,.,TGTGCTTCCGCACGGGGCTCCTATAATTCACCCCTCCACTTT,CASARGSYNSPLHF
TRBD1,TRBV7-2,TRBJ2-7,.,TGTGCCAGCAGCCGGGACAGGGATTACGAGCAGTACTTC,CASSRDRDYEQYF
.,TRBV14,TRBJ1-4,.,TGTGCCAGCAGCCATCCGGGATCCCCTAATGAAAAACTGTTTTTT,CASSHPGSPNEKLFF
.,TRBV7-2,TRBJ2-7,few,TGTGCCAGCAGCGCTACCTACGAGCAGTACTTC,CASSATYEQYF
.,TRBV27,TRBJ2-1,.,TGTGCCAGCAGACGTCCGGCCAGGCCCACCGGAAACAATGAGCAGTTCTTC,CASRRPARPTGNNEQFF
.,TRBV5-4,TRBJ1-2,.,TGTGCCAGCAGCTTGGAACCGGGACAAGGATTCGATGGCTACACCTTC,CASSLEPGQGFDGYTF
TRBD1,TRBV18,TRBJ1-1,.,TGTGCCAGCTCACCAAATGGACAGGGAGACACTGAAGCTTTCTTT,CASSPNGQGDTEAFF